This TCR beta chain was recovered during a study of blood T cell repertoires in COVID-19. The CDR3 is 14 residues long. V was pared by 0 bases and J by 1 base, with 4 bases between. Per germline, CDR1 MGHRA and CDR2 YSYEKL. The table came from immunoSEQ multiplex PCR; TCRdb's copy has only in-frame clones and leaves some out. The sample has more than 100,000 clones, less than 75% seen once; the top ten hold more than 0.65%. Sample: peripheral blood. This TCR was recovered from a human donor with acute or convalescent COVID-19. The donor label of this sample is uncertain. The chain combines TRBV4-1 with TRBJ2-1; D remains unclear. The CDR3 reads CASSQDFSYNEQFF. Written as DNA, the CDR3 is TGCGCCAGCAGCCAAGACTTTTCCTACAATGAGCAGTTCTTC.